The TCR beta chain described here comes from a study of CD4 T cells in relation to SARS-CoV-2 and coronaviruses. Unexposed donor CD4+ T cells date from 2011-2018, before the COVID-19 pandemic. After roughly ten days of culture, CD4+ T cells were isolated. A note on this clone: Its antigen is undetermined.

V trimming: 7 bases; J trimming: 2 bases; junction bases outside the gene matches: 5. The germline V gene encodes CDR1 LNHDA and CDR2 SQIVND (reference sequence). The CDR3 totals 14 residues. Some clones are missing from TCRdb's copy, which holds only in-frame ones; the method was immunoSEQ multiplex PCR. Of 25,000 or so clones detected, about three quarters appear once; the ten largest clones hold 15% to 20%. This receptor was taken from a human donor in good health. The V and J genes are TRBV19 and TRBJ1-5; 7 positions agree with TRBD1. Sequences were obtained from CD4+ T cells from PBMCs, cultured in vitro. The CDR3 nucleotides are TGTGCCAGTACCCGACAGGGAGGCAATCAGCCCCAGCATTTT. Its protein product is CASTRQGGNQPQHF.